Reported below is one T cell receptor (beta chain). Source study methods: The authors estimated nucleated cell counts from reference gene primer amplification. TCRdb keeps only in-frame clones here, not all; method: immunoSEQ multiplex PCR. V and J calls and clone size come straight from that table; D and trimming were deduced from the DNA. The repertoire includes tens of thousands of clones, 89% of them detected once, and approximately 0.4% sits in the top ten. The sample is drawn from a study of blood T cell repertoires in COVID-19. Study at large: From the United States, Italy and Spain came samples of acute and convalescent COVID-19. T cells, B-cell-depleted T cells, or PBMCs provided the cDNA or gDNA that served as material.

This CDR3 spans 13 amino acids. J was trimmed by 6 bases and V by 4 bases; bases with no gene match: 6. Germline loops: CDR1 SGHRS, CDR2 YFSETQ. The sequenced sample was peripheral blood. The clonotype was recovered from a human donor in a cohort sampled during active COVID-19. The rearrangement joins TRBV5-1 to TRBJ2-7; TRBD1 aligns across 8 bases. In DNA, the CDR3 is TGCGCCAGCAGCCCGACAGGGGATAGCGAGCAGTACTTC. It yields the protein CASSPTGDSEQYF. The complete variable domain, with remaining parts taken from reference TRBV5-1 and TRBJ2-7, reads KAGVTQTPRYLIKTRGQQVTLSCSPISGHRSVSWYQQTPGQGLQFLFEYFSETQRNKGNFPGRFSGRQFSNSRSEMNVSTLELGDSALYLCASSPTGDSEQYFGPGTRLTVT.